This TCR beta chain derives from a study of T cells in Graves' hyperthyroidism and ophthalmopathy. About the study: It was at initial diagnosis, before any treatment, that peripheral blood was collected. Findings and limits, study-wide: Most thyroid clonotypes expanded above 0.001 appeared in blood too. The model predicted ophthalmopathy a median around seven months before onset.

The V gene's germline CDR1 is LGHNA and CDR2 YSLEER. The length of the CDR3 is 15 residues. The V gene lost 0 bases and the J gene lost 6 bases, with 12 bases spanning the gap. This clonotype was picked up a small number of times. Its antigen is not identified. No conserved phenylalanine or tryptophan ends this CDR3, so it is likely a read error. Amplification yielded TCR beta CDR3 regions, with RNA transcripts as the source. The study used the HTBI primer set for a first-round RT-PCR of the TCR CDR3. A single record per CDR3 protein comes from TCRdb applying MiXCR to the multiplex PCR reads. This sample has about 520,000 distinct CDR3 sequences, with around a quarter found just once. PBMCs were derived from 10 ml fresh peripheral blood.

The TCR comes from a woman aged 30 to 39 with Graves' ophthalmopathy. The sequencing sample was made of blood. The gene calls are TRBV4-3 and TRBJ1-5, with D tentatively TRBD1 (5 bases). The CDR3 DNA reads as TGCGCCAGCAGCCAAGAGCGGGGAAGGGGTCAGCCCCAGCATCTT. This gives the protein CASSQERGRGQPQHL.